One T cell receptor (beta chain) is described in this entry. Trimming removed 0 bases at V and 9 bases at J, with 9 bases between. CDR1 and CDR2 (germline): WNHNN, SYGVQD (reference sequence). The CDR3 spans 13 residues. The sample is drawn from a study of blood T cell repertoires in COVID-19. As for the study in general: Acute and convalescent COVID-19 specimens originated in the United States, Italy and Spain. Sample material is recorded as cDNA or gDNA derived from T cells, B-cell-depleted T cells, or PBMCs.

Original methodology: By means of reference gene primer amplification, nucleated cell counts were estimated. The repertoire was sequenced with immunoSEQ multiplex PCR; TCRdb's copy has only in-frame clones and lacks some. V, J and clone size derive from that table, while D and trimming were established from the DNA sequence. The sample holds some 120,000 clones, approximately 83% seen once. The origin of this receptor is a woman older than 75 with acute or convalescent COVID-19. The specimen sequenced was peripheral blood. The chain carries TRBV10-1 and TRBJ2-4; D perhaps matches TRBD2 (5 bases). For the CDR3, the DNA is TGCGCCAGCAGTGAGTCTGCGGGTAGCATTCAGTACTTC. Its translation is CASSESAGSIQYF.